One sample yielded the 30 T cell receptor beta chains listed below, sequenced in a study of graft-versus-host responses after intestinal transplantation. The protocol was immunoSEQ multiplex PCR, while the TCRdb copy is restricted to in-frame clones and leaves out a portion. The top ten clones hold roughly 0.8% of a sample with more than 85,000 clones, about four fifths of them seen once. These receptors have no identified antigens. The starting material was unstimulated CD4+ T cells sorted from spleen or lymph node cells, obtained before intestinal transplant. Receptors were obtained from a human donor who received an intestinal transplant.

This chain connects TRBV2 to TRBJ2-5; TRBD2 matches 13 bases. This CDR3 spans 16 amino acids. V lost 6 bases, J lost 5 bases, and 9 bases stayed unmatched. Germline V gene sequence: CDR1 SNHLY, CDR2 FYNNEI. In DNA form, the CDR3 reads TGTGCCAGCAGCGCTGGACTAGCGGGGGCGGGGGAGACCCAGTACTTC. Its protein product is CASSAGLAGAGETQYF.

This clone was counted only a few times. The CDR3 DNA reads as TGTGCCAGCAGCCTCAGAGGGGACCGACAGGATCAGCCCCAGCATTTT. Translating gives CASSLRGDRQDQPQHF. The chain carries TRBV4-2 and TRBJ1-5; a weak D match, TRBD1 (6 bases). Germline V CDR1 and CDR2: LGHNA, YNFKEQ. CDR3 length: 16 amino acids. V was cut by 4 bases and J by 5 bases, with 18 bases left in between.

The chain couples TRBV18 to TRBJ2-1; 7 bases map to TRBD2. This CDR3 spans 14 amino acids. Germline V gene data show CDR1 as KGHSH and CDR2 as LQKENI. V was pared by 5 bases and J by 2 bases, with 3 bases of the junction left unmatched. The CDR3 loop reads CASSTLAAYNEQFF. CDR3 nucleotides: TGTGCCAGCTCAACCCTAGCGGCCTACAATGAGCAGTTCTTC.

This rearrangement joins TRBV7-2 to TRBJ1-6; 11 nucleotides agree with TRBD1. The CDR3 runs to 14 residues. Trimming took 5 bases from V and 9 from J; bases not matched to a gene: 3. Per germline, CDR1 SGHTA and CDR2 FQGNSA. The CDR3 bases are TGTGCCAGCAGCCCGGACAGGGGGCCTTCACCCCTCCACTTT. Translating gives CASSPDRGPSPLHF.

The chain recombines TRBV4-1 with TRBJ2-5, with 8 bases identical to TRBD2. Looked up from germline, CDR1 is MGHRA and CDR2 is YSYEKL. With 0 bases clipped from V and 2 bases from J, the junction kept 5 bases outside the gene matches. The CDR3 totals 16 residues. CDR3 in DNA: TGCGCCAGCAGCCAAGAGGTAGTAGCGGGACAAGAGACCCAGTACTTC. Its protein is CASSQEVVAGQETQYF.

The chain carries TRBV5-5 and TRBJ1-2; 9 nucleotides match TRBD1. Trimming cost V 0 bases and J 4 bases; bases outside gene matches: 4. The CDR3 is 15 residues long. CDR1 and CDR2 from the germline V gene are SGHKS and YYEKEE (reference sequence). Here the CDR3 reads CASSLETGGAYGYTF. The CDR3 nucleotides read TGTGCCAGCAGCTTGGAGACAGGGGGGGCCTATGGCTACACCTTC. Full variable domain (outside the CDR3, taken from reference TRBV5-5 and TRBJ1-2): DAGVTQSPTHLIKTRGQQVTLRCSPISGHKSVSWYQQVLGQGPQFIFQYYEKEERGRGNFPDRFSARQFPNYSSELNVNALLLGDSALYLCASSLETGGAYGYTFGSGTRLTVV.

CDR3 in amino acids: CASSRDVPGAGNTIYF. CDR3 in DNA: TGTGCCAGTAGTCGTGACGTGCCAGGGGCCGGAAACACCATATATTTT. J is TRBJ1-3 and V is TRBV19, with D perhaps matching TRBD1 (6 bases). Germline V gives CDR1 LNHDA, CDR2 SQIVND (reference sequence). Deletions cut 5 bases from V and 4 bases from J, with 18 bases between. This CDR3 has 16 amino acids.

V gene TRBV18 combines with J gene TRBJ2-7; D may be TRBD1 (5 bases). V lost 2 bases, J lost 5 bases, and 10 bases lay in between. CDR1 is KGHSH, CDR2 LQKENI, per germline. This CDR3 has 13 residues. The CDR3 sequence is CASSPRTLHEQYF. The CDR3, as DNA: TGTGCCAGCTCACCAAGGACACTCCACGAGCAGTACTTC.

CDR3 bases: TGTGCCAGCAGTGATATTATCGGCGGCGAGCAGTACTTC. It is translated as CASSDIIGGEQYF. The rearrangement links TRBV2 to TRBJ2-7; no clear D gene. The CDR3 sequence is 13 residues long. Germline V gene sequence: CDR1 SNHLY, CDR2 FYNNEI. The V end was cut by 3 bases, the J end by 6 bases, with 12 bases between.

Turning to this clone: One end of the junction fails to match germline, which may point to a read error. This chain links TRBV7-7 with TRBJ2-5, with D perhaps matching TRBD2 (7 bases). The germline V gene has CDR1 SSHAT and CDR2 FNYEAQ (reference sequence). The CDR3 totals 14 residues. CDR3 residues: CASSLGRGTKTQYF. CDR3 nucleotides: TGTGCTAGCAGCTTAGGGCGGGGGACAAAGACCCAGTACTTC.

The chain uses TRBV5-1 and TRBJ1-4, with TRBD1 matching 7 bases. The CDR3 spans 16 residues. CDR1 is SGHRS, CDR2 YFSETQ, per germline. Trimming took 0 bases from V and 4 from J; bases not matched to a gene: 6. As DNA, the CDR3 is TGCGCCAGCAGCTTGGGGGGACAGACCCTTAATGAAAAACTGTTTTTT. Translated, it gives CASSLGGQTLNEKLFF.

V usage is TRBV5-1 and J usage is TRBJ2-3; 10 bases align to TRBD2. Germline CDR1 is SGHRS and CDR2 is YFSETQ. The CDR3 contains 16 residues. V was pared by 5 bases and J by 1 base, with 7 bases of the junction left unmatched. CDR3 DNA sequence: TGCGCCAGCAGTAGGCCAGCGGGAGGGGGCACAGATACGCAGTATTTT. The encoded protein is CASSRPAGGGTDTQYF.

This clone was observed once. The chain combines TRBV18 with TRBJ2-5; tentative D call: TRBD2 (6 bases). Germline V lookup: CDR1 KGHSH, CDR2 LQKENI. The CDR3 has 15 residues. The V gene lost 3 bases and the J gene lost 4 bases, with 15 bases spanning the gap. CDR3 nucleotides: TGTGCCAGCTCACCCTCGCAGCAGGGAGGAGAGACCCAGTACTTC. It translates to CASSPSQQGGETQYF. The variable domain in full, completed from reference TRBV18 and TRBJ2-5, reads NAGVMQNPRHLVRRRGQEARLRCSPMKGHSHVYWYRQLPEEGLKFMVYLQKENIIDESGMPKERFSAEFPKEGPSILRIQQVVRGDSAAYFCASSPSQQGGETQYFGPGTRLLVL.

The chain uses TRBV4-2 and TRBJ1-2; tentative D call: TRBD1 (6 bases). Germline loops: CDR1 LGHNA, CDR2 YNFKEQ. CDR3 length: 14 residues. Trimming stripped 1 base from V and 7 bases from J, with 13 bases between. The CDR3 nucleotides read TGTGCCAGCAGCCAAGCCGGGACAATTCTTGGCTACACCTTC. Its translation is CASSQAGTILGYTF.

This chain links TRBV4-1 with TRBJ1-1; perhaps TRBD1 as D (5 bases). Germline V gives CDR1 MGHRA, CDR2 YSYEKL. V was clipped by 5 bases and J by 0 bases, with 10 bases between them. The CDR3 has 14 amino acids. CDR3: CASSNGQMNTEAFF. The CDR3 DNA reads TGCGCCAGCAGCAACGGACAAATGAACACTGAAGCTTTCTTT.

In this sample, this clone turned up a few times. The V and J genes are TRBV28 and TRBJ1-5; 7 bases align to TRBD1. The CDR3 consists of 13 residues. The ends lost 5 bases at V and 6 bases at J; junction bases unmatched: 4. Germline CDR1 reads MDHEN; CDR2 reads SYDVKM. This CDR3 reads CASSRQGIQPQHF. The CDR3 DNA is TGTGCCAGCAGTCGACAGGGCATTCAGCCCCAGCATTTT.

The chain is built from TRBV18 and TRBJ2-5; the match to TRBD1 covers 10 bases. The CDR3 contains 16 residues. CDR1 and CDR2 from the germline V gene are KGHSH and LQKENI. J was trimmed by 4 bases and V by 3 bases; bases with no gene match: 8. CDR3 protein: CASSPNGQGGLETQYF. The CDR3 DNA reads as TGTGCCAGCTCACCGAACGGACAGGGGGGATTAGAGACCCAGTACTTC. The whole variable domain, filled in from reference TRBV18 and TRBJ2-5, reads NAGVMQNPRHLVRRRGQEARLRCSPMKGHSHVYWYRQLPEEGLKFMVYLQKENIIDESGMPKERFSAEFPKEGPSILRIQQVVRGDSAAYFCASSPNGQGGLETQYFGPGTRLLVL.

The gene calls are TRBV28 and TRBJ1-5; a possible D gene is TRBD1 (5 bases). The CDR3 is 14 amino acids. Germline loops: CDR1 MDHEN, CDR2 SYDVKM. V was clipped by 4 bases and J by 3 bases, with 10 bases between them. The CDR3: CASSSPGSNQPQHF. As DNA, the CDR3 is TGTGCCAGCAGTTCGCCAGGGTCCAATCAGCCCCAGCATTTT.

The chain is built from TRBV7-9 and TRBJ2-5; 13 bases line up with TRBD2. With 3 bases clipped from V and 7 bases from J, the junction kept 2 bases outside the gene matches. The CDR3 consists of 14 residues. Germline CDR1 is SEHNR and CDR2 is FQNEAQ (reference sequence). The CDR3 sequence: CASSFGTSGATQYF. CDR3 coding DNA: TGTGCCAGCAGCTTTGGGACTAGCGGGGCGACCCAGTACTTC.

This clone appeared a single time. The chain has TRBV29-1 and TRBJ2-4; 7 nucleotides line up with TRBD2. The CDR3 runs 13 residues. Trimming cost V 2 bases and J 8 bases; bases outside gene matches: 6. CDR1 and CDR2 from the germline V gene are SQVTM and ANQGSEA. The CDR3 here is CSVESPGRDIQYF. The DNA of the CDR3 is TGCAGCGTTGAAAGTCCGGGGAGGGACATTCAGTACTTC.

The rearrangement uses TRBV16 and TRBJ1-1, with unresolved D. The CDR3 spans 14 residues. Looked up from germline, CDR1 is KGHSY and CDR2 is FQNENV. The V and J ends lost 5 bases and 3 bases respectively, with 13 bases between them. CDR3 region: CASSDRGLDTEAFF. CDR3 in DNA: TGTGCCAGCAGCGATCGAGGGCTGGACACTGAAGCTTTCTTT.

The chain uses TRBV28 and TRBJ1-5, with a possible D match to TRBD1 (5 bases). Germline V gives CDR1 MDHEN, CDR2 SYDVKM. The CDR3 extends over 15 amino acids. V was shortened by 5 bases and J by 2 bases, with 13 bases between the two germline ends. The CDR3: CASSPGEDRNQPQHF. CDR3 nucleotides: TGTGCCAGCAGTCCGGGGGAAGACCGCAATCAGCCCCAGCATTTT.

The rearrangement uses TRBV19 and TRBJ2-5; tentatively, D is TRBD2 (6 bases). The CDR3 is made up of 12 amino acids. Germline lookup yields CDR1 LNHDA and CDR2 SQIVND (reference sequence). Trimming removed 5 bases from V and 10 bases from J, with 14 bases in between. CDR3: CASSDLLGGQYF. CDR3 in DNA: TGTGCCAGTAGTGATCTACTGGGGGGCCAGTACTTC.

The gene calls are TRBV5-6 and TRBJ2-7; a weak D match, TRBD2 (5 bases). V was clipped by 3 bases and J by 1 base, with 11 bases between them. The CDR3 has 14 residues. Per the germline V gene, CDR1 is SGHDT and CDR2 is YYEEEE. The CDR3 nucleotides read TGTGCCAGCAGCTATTCGTGGAGGTCCTACGAGCAGTACTTC. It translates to CASSYSWRSYEQYF.

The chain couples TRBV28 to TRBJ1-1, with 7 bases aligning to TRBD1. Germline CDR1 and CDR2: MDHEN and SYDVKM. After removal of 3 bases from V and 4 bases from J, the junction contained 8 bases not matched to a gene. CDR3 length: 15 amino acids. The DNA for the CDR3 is TGTGCCAGCAGTTTGGGGGTAGACAGGGTCACTGAAGCTTTCTTT. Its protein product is CASSLGVDRVTEAFF.

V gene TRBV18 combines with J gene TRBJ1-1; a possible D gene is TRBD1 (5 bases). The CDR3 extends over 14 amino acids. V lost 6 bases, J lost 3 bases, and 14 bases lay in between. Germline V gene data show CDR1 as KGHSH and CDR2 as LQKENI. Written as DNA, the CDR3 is TGTGCCAGCTCGCCCGACAGATCTTACACTGAAGCTTTCTTT. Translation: CASSPDRSYTEAFF.

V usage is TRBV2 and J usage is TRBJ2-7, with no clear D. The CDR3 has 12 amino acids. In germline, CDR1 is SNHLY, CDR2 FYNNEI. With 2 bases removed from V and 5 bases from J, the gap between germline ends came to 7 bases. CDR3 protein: CASSESGHEQYF. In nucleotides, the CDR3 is TGTGCCAGCAGTGAATCTGGCCACGAGCAGTACTTC.

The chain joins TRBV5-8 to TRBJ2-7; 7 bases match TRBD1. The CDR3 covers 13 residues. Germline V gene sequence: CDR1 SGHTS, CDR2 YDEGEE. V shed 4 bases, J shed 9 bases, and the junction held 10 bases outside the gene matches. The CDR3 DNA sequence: TGTGCCAGCAGCCCCACCGACAGGGTGGGGCAGTACTTC. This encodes CASSPTDRVGQYF.

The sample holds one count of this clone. CDR3 in DNA: TGTGCCAGCAGCCCCGATGGGGCCCGGATATACAATGAGCAGTTCTTC. It is translated as CASSPDGARIYNEQFF. The V and J genes are TRBV4-2 and TRBJ2-1; possibly TRBD1 for D (5 bases). V was shortened by 4 bases and J by 4 bases, with 17 bases between the two germline ends. There are 16 residues in the CDR3. Germline V lookup: CDR1 LGHNA, CDR2 YNFKEQ.

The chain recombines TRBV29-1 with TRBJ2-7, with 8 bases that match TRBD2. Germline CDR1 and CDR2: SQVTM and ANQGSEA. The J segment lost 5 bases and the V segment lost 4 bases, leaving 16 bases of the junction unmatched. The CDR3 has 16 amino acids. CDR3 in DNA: TGCAGCGTTGGAGGGTCCCTCAGCGGGAGATCCCACGAGCAGTACTTC. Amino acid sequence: CSVGGSLSGRSHEQYF.